This T cell receptor (beta chain) was sequenced during a study of cytomegalovirus exposure and HLA in healthy donors (dated by TCRdb to between 2016 and 2019). For the study in its entirety: According to a later analysis, the 110 or so validation repertoires were produced on the same platform as the approximately 620 repertoires of the first cohort. The study was designed to test whether signatures of past pathogen exposure could be identified by cataloging public T cell receptors. In addition to the first cohort of about 650 subjects, a separate validation cohort of 120 different subjects was used. To predict cytomegalovirus infection status, the study brought together high-throughput TCR immunosequencing, statistical association of individual TCRs with disease status, and machine learning. On the study overall, not on this receptor specifically: The classifier was reported to diagnose cytomegalovirus status with high specificity and sensitivity in both the original cohort and the validation cohort. Across donors, most TCR sequences were observed very rarely, whereas some public TCRs were present in many individuals. In vitro tests confirmed that a few of the cytomegalovirus-associated TCR beta chains recognize cytomegalovirus antigens. In the study, 164 TCR beta chains were listed as associated with cytomegalovirus. The authors suggested that the approach could potentially be extended to other disease states and immunological phenotypes. A later analysis lacked HLA typing for the validation cohort, so it scored co-occurrence in that cohort across all 120 repertoires. Of the cluster scores, roughly 93% were above 0 in a later analysis, which found that TCRs clustered in the first cohort also tended to co-occur in the 95 to 150 validation repertoires.

Notes on this clone: Its antigen is not yet known. The input lacks base qualities; no much larger clone sits a single base away.

The library relied on the immunoSEQ multiplex PCR assay. Per the original workflow: A statistical classification framework was developed to diagnose cytomegalovirus status using the catalog of TCR beta chain sequences. TCRdb provides this immuneACCESS table in a form limited to in-frame rearrangements. Some clones are lacking; in checked studies, under half of them reflect an unresolved V gene, and why the rest are absent is not known. V, J and clone size are taken as reported in that table, and D and trimming were inferred from the DNA itself. The sample includes over 200,000 clones, with almost 90% observed a single time. The ten largest clonotypes hold roughly 3% of the sample. The donors belonged to the validation cohort of about 120 subjects, which was separate from the roughly 700-subject first cohort. V is shortened by 2 bases, J by 1 base, and the region joining them spans 15 bases. The CDR3 starts with the cysteine, ends with the phenylalanine, and has 16 residues. Only the CDR3 region is kept as DNA, spanning 48 bases read in frame from base 1. Based on the germline V gene, the CDR1 and CDR2 sequences are MGHRA and YSYEKL.

This TCR was recovered from a woman aged 18-29 years in good health and CMV-seronegative. The V and J genes are TRBV4-1 and TRBJ2-7; the D gene cannot be named for sure. The specimen sequenced was PBMCs. The nucleotide sequence is given as TGCGCCAGCAGCCAAACTCTACGAGCTTCTTCCTACGAGCAGTACTTC. The resulting protein is CASSQTLRASSYEQYF.